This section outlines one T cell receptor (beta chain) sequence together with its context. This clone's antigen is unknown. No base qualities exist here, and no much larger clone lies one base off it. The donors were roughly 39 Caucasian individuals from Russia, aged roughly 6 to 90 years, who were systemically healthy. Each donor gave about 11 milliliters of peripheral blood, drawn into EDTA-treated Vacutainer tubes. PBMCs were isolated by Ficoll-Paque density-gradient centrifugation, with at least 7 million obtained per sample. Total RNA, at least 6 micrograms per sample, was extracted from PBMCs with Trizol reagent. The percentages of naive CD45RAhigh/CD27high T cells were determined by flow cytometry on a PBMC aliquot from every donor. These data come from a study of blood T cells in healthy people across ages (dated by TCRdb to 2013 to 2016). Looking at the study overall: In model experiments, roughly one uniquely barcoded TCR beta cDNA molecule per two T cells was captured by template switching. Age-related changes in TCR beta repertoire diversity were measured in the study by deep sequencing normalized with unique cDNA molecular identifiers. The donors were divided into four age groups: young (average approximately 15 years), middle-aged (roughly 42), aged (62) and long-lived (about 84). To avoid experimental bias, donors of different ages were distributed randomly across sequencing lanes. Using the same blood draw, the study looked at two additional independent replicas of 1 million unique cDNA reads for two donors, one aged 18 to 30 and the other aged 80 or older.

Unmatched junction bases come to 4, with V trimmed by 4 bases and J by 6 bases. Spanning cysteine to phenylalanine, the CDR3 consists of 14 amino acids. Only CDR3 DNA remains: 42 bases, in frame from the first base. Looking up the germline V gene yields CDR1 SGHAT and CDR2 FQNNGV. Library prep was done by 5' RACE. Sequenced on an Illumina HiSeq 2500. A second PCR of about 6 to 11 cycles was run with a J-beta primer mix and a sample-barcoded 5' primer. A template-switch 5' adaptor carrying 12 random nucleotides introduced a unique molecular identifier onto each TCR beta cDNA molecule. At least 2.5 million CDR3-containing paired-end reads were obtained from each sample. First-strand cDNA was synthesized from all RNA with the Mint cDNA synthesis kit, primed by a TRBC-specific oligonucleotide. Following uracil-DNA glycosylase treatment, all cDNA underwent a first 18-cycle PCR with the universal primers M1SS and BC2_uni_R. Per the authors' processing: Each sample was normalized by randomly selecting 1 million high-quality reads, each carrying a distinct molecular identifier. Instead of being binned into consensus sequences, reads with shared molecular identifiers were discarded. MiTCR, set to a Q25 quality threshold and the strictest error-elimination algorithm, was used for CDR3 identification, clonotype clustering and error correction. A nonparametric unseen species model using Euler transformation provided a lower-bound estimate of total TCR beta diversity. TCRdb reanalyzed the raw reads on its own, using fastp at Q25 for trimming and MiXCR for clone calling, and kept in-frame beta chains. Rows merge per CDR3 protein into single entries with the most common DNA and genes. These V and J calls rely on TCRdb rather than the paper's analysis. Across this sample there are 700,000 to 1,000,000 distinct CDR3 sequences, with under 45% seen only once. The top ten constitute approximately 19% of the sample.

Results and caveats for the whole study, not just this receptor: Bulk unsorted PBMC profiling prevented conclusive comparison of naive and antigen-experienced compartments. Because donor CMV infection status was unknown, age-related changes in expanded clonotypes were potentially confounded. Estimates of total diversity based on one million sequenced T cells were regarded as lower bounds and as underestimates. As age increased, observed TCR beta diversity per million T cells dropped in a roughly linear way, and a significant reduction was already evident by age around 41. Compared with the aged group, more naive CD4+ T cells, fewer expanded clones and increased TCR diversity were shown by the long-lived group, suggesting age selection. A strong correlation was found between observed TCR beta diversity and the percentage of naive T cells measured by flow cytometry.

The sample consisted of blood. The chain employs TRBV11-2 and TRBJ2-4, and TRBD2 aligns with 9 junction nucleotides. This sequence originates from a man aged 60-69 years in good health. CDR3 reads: CASSSAGGPNIQYF. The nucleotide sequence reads TGTGCCAGCAGCTCGGCGGGGGGGCCAAACATTCAGTACTTC.